A selection of T cell receptor beta chains follows, all from one sample in a study of T cell changes during pregnancy in multiple sclerosis. The data were produced by immunoSEQ multiplex PCR, yet TCRdb's version contains in-frame clones alone and is incomplete. The sample has 20,000 or so clones, about 92% seen once. The source was CD8+ T cells from peripheral blood mononuclear cells, collected in the third trimester of pregnancy. These receptors were obtained from a female donor in good health, enrolled as a control in a pregnancy study. CDR3s include the opening cysteine and the closing phenylalanine or tryptophan. Fields, in order: clone size, J gene, CDR3 length, V gene, D gene, CDR3 protein, CDR3 DNA. D genes are given only for firm matches. Size is omitted from some rows. Given values are once, few, many or a class for expanded clones.

clone_size: -; j_call: TRBJ2-2; cdr3_length: 17; v_call: TRBV28; d_call: -; cdr3_aa: CASSPWGESLNTGELFF; cdr3_nt: TGTGCCAGCAGTCCCTGGGGGGAGAGCCTTAACACCGGGGAGCTGTTTTTT
clone_size: -; j_call: TRBJ2-7; cdr3_length: 13; v_call: TRBV19; d_call: -; cdr3_aa: CASSMGLRYEQYF; cdr3_nt: TGTGCCAGTAGTATGGGACTCCGGTACGAGCAGTACTTC
clone_size: -; j_call: TRBJ1-3; cdr3_length: 12; v_call: TRBV27; d_call: -; cdr3_aa: CASTDLGNTIYF; cdr3_nt: TGTGCCAGTACTGATCTTGGAAACACCATATATTTT
clone_size: -; j_call: TRBJ2-3; cdr3_length: 15; v_call: TRBV15; d_call: TRBD2; cdr3_aa: CATSRDGTNTDTQYF; cdr3_nt: TGTGCCACCAGCAGAGATGGGACTAACACAGATACGCAGTATTTT
clone_size: -; j_call: TRBJ1-5; cdr3_length: 14; v_call: TRBV28; d_call: -; cdr3_aa: CASSLRGYGQPQHF; cdr3_nt: TGTGCCAGCAGCCTAAGAGGGTACGGTCAGCCCCAGCATTTT
clone_size: -; j_call: TRBJ1-3; cdr3_length: 15; v_call: TRBV6-5; d_call: -; cdr3_aa: CASKKRSGSGNTIYF; cdr3_nt: TGTGCCAGCAAAAAACGATCGGGGTCTGGAAACACCATATATTTT
clone_size: few; j_call: TRBJ2-7; cdr3_length: 16; v_call: TRBV7-2; d_call: TRBD2; cdr3_aa: CASSFRLALFTYEQYF; cdr3_nt: TGTGCCAGCAGCTTTAGACTAGCGCTCTTCACCTACGAGCAGTACTTC
clone_size: -; j_call: TRBJ1-2; cdr3_length: 14; v_call: TRBV6-5; d_call: -; cdr3_aa: CASSPRPWEGGYTF; cdr3_nt: TGTGCCAGCAGTCCACGGCCTTGGGAGGGAGGCTACACCTTC
clone_size: -; j_call: TRBJ2-7; cdr3_length: 13; v_call: TRBV2; d_call: -; cdr3_aa: CASSREAWEEQYF; cdr3_nt: TGTGCCAGCAGTAGGGAGGCATGGGAAGAGCAGTACTTC
clone_size: once; j_call: TRBJ2-1; cdr3_length: 13; v_call: TRBV6-1; d_call: -; cdr3_aa: CASSPEVHNEQFF; cdr3_nt: TGTGCCAGCAGTCCCGAGGTACACAATGAGCAGTTCTTC
clone_size: -; j_call: TRBJ2-5; cdr3_length: 19; v_call: TRBV10-3; d_call: TRBD1; cdr3_aa: CAISEPKRPGQENQETQYF; cdr3_nt: TGTGCCATCAGTGAGCCTAAACGACCGGGACAGGAAAATCAAGAGACCCAGTACTTC
clone_size: -; j_call: TRBJ2-1; cdr3_length: 13; v_call: TRBV7-9; d_call: -; cdr3_aa: CASTNRDYNEQFF; cdr3_nt: TGTGCCAGCACCAACAGGGACTACAATGAGCAGTTCTTC
clone_size: -; j_call: TRBJ2-1; cdr3_length: 17; v_call: TRBV7-9; d_call: TRBD2; cdr3_aa: CASSTRTSGRALNEQFF; cdr3_nt: TGTGCCAGCAGCACCCGGACTAGCGGGAGGGCACTTAATGAGCAGTTCTTC
clone_size: once; j_call: TRBJ1-1; cdr3_length: 16; v_call: TRBV2; d_call: TRBD1; cdr3_aa: CASSGPGQGLNTEAFF; cdr3_nt: TGTGCCAGCAGTGGCCCGGGACAGGGGTTGAACACTGAAGCTTTCTTT
clone_size: -; j_call: TRBJ2-3; cdr3_length: 16; v_call: TRBV27; d_call: TRBD1; cdr3_aa: CASSLSWDRDTDTQYF; cdr3_nt: TGTGCCAGCAGTTTATCGTGGGACAGGGACACAGATACGCAGTATTTT
clone_size: -; j_call: TRBJ2-1; cdr3_length: 15; v_call: TRBV11-2; d_call: TRBD2; cdr3_aa: CASSSGLAGGNEQFF; cdr3_nt: TGTGCCAGCAGTTCTGGACTAGCGGGGGGTAATGAGCAGTTCTTC
clone_size: -; j_call: TRBJ1-1; cdr3_length: 12; v_call: TRBV29-1; d_call: -; cdr3_aa: CSAITWGVEAFF; cdr3_nt: TGCAGCGCCATAACCTGGGGGGTAGAAGCTTTCTTT
clone_size: -; j_call: TRBJ2-5; cdr3_length: 17; v_call: TRBV12-5; d_call: TRBD2; cdr3_aa: CASGLAELAGGRETQYF; cdr3_nt: TGTGCTAGTGGTTTGGCTGAGCTAGCGGGAGGCCGAGAGACCCAGTACTTC
clone_size: -; j_call: TRBJ2-7; cdr3_length: 11; v_call: TRBV27; d_call: -; cdr3_aa: CASHDTGEQYF; cdr3_nt: TGTGCCAGCCACGATACGGGCGAGCAGTACTTC
clone_size: -; j_call: TRBJ2-7; cdr3_length: 14; v_call: TRBV15; d_call: TRBD1; cdr3_aa: CATSRVTGVHEQYF; cdr3_nt: TGTGCCACCAGCAGAGTCACAGGGGTCCACGAGCAGTACTTC
clone_size: once; j_call: TRBJ2-7; cdr3_length: 16; v_call: TRBV5-6; d_call: TRBD1; cdr3_aa: CASSLGTGISSYEQYF; cdr3_nt: TGTGCCAGCAGCTTGGGGACAGGGATTAGCTCCTACGAGCAGTACTTC
clone_size: -; j_call: TRBJ2-2; cdr3_length: 15; v_call: TRBV27; d_call: -; cdr3_aa: CASSFGAGYTGELFF; cdr3_nt: TGTGCCAGCAGTTTTGGCGCAGGCTACACCGGGGAGCTGTTTTTT
clone_size: -; j_call: TRBJ1-4; cdr3_length: 17; v_call: TRBV19; d_call: TRBD1; cdr3_aa: CASRQALARGRGEKLFF; cdr3_nt: TGTGCCAGTCGACAGGCGCTAGCCAGGGGGCGCGGTGAAAAACTGTTTTTT
clone_size: -; j_call: TRBJ2-7; cdr3_length: 15; v_call: TRBV10-3; d_call: -; cdr3_aa: CAISGRLVSSYEQYF; cdr3_nt: TGTGCCATCAGTGGACGACTAGTGAGCTCCTACGAGCAGTACTTC
clone_size: few; j_call: TRBJ2-7; cdr3_length: 15; v_call: TRBV9; d_call: TRBD2; cdr3_aa: CASSASSGTTYEQYF; cdr3_nt: TGTGCCAGCAGCGCTTCTAGCGGGACTACCTACGAGCAGTACTTC
clone_size: -; j_call: TRBJ1-4; cdr3_length: 13; v_call: TRBV11-2; d_call: -; cdr3_aa: CASSSRRGEKLFF; cdr3_nt: TGTGCCAGCAGCTCGCGGCGGGGGGAAAAACTGTTTTTT
clone_size: -; j_call: TRBJ2-1; cdr3_length: 14; v_call: TRBV19; d_call: -; cdr3_aa: CASTLRETNNEQFF; cdr3_nt: TGTGCCAGTACCCTGAGGGAGACCAACAATGAGCAGTTCTTC
clone_size: -; j_call: TRBJ2-7; cdr3_length: 12; v_call: TRBV7-9; d_call: -; cdr3_aa: CASSLQANEQYF; cdr3_nt: TGTGCCAGCAGCTTACAAGCTAACGAGCAGTACTTC
clone_size: -; j_call: TRBJ2-2; cdr3_length: 12; v_call: TRBV6-1; d_call: -; cdr3_aa: CASKADTGELFF; cdr3_nt: TGTGCCAGCAAGGCGGACACCGGGGAGCTGTTTTTT
clone_size: -; j_call: TRBJ2-1; cdr3_length: 14; v_call: TRBV12-5; d_call: -; cdr3_aa: CASGLSGARNEQFF; cdr3_nt: TGTGCTAGTGGTTTGTCGGGAGCACGTAATGAGCAGTTCTTC
clone_size: -; j_call: TRBJ1-1; cdr3_length: 14; v_call: TRBV5-1; d_call: TRBD1; cdr3_aa: CASTRTGTNTEAFF; cdr3_nt: TGCGCCAGCACCCGGACAGGCACGAACACTGAAGCTTTCTTT
clone_size: -; j_call: TRBJ2-5; cdr3_length: 16; v_call: TRBV7-6; d_call: -; cdr3_aa: CASSLSAGRIKETQYF; cdr3_nt: TGTGCCAGCAGCTTATCTGCGGGACGAATTAAAGAGACCCAGTACTTC
clone_size: -; j_call: TRBJ2-7; cdr3_length: 14; v_call: TRBV7-9; d_call: -; cdr3_aa: CASSSPGLNYEQYF; cdr3_nt: TGTGCCAGCAGCTCCCCGGGACTCAACTACGAGCAGTACTTC
clone_size: -; j_call: TRBJ1-2; cdr3_length: 12; v_call: TRBV21-1; d_call: -; cdr3_aa: CASSNVRYGYTF; cdr3_nt: TGTGCCAGCAGCAATGTGCGCTATGGCTACACCTTC
clone_size: -; j_call: TRBJ2-1; cdr3_length: 18; v_call: TRBV19; d_call: TRBD2; cdr3_aa: CASTLAGGPLFGYNEQFF; cdr3_nt: TGTGCCAGTACCTTAGCGGGAGGCCCCCTCTTTGGGTACAATGAGCAGTTCTTC
clone_size: once; j_call: TRBJ1-3; cdr3_length: 16; v_call: TRBV9; d_call: -; cdr3_aa: CASSSSLEQGGNTIYF; cdr3_nt: TGTGCCAGCAGCTCATCCTTGGAGCAGGGCGGAAACACCATATATTTT
clone_size: -; j_call: TRBJ1-1; cdr3_length: 12; v_call: TRBV23-1; d_call: -; cdr3_aa: CASSLKNTEAFF; cdr3_nt: TGCGCCAGCAGCCTAAAGAACACTGAAGCTTTCTTT
clone_size: -; j_call: TRBJ2-3; cdr3_length: 15; v_call: TRBV28; d_call: -; cdr3_aa: CASSLRETHTDTQYF; cdr3_nt: TGTGCCAGCAGCCTCCGGGAGACACACACAGATACGCAGTATTTT
clone_size: -; j_call: TRBJ2-7; cdr3_length: 14; v_call: TRBV5-4; d_call: -; cdr3_aa: CASSFRGRSYEQYF; cdr3_nt: TGTGCCAGCAGCTTCCGGGGTCGTTCCTACGAGCAGTACTTC